This T cell receptor beta chain emerged from a study of blood T cell repertoires in COVID-19. The overall study: T cells, B-cell-depleted T cells, or PBMCs supplied cDNA or gDNA.

Clones were sequenced by immunoSEQ multiplex PCR, and TCRdb holds only the in-frame ones, with some missing. Among about 81,000 clones, approximately 82% were seen once, and the ten largest hold less than 11%. Trimming at V came to 3 bases and at J to 2 bases, leaving 6 bases not matched to a gene. Germline CDR1 SGHRS, CDR2 YFSETQ. The length of the CDR3 is 16 residues. This sequence originates from a man aged 55 to 70 with acute or convalescent COVID-19. The sequencing sample was made of peripheral blood. V is TRBV5-1 and J is TRBJ2-2, with 8 bases matching TRBD1. As DNA, the CDR3 is TGCGCCAGCAGCTCCAGGACAGGGACAAACACCGGGGAGCTGTTTTTT. Translation gives CASSSRTGTNTGELFF. The variable domain in full, completed from reference TRBV5-1 and TRBJ2-2, reads KAGVTQTPRYLIKTRGQQVTLSCSPISGHRSVSWYQQTPGQGLQFLFEYFSETQRNKGNFPGRFSGRQFSNSRSEMNVSTLELGDSALYLCASSSRTGTNTGELFFGEGSRLTVL.